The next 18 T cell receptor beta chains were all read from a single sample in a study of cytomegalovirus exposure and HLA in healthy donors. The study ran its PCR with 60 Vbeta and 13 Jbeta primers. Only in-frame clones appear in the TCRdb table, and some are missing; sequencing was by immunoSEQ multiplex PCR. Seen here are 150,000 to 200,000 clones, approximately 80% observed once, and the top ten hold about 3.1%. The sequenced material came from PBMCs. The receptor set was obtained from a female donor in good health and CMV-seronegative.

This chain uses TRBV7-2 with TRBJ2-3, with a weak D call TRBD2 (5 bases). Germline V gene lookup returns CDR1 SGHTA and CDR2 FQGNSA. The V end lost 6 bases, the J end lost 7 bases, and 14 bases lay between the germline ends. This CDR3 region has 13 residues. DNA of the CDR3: TGTGCCAGCAGAGAGCCTGGAGGACATACGCAGTATTTT. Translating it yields CASREPGGHTQYF. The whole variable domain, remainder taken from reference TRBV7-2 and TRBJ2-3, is GAGVSQSPSNKVTEKGKDVELRCDPISGHTALYWYRQSLGQGLEFLIYFQGNSAPDKSGLPSDRFSAERTGGSVSTLTIQRTQQEDSAVYLCASREPGGHTQYFGPGTRLTVL.

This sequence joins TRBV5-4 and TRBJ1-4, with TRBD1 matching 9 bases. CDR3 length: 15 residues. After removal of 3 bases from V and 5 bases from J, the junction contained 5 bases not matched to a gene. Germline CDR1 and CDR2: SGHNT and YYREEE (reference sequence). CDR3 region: CASSSPGQGNEKLFF. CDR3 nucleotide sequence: TGTGCCAGCAGCTCACCGGGACAGGGCAATGAAAAACTGTTTTTT.

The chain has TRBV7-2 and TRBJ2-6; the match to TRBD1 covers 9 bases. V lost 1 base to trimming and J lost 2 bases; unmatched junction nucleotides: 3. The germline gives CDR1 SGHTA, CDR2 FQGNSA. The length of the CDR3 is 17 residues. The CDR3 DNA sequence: TGTGCCAGCAGCTTAGAGGGACAGGGAGCTGGGGCCAACGTCCTGACTTTC. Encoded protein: CASSLEGQGAGANVLTF.

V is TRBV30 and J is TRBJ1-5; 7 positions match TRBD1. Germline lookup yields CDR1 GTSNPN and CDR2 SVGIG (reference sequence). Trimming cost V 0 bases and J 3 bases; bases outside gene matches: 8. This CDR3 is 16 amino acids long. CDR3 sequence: CAWSVGSQGNNQPQHF. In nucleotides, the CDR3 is TGTGCCTGGAGTGTAGGTTCACAGGGGAACAATCAGCCCCAGCATTTT.

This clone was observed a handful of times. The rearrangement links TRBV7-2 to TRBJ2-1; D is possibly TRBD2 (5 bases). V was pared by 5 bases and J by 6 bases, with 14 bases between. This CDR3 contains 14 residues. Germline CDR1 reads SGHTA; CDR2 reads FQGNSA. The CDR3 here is CASSQAGSVNEQFF. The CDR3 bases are TGTGCCAGCAGCCAGGCCGGTAGCGTCAATGAGCAGTTCTTC.

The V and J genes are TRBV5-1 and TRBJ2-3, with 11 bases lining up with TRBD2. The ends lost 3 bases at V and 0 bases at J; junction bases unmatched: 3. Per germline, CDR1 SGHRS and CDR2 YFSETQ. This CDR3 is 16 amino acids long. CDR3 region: CASSYGTSGSTDTQYF. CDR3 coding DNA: TGCGCCAGCAGCTACGGGACTAGCGGTAGCACAGATACGCAGTATTTT.

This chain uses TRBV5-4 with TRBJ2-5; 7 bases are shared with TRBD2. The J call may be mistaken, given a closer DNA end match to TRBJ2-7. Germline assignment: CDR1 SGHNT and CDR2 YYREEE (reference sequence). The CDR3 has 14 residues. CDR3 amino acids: CASSLGDYSYEQYF. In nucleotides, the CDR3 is TGTGCCAGCAGCTTGGGGGACTATTCCTACGAGCAGTACTTC.

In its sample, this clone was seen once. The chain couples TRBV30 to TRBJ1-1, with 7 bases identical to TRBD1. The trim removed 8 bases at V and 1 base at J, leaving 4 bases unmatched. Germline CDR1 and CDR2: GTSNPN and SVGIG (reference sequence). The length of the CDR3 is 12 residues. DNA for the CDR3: TGTGCCACCCGGACAGGGAACACTGAAGCTTTCTTT. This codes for CATRTGNTEAFF.

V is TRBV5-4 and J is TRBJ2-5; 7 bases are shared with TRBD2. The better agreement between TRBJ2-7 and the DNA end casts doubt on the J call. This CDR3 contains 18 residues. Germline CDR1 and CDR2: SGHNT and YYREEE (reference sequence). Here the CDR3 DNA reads TGTGCCAGCAGCTTGCCGGTCTCGGGGCTAGCGGTTGCCTACGAGCAGTACTTC. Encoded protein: CASSLPVSGLAVAYEQYF.

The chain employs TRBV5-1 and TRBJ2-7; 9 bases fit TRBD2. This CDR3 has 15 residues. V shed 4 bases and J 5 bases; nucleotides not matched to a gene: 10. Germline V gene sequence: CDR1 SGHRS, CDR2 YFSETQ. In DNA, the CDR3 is TGCGCCAGCAGCCCGAGGAGCGGGGGGCTTGACGAGCAGTACTTC. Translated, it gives CASSPRSGGLDEQYF.

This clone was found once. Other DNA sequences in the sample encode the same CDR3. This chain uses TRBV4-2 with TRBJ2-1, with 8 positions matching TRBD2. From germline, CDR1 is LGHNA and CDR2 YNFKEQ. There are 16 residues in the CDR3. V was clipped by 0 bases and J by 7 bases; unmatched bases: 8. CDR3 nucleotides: TGTGCCAGCAGCCAAGATCTTACGGGGGGGAGGAATGAGCAGTTCTTC. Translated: CASSQDLTGGRNEQFF.

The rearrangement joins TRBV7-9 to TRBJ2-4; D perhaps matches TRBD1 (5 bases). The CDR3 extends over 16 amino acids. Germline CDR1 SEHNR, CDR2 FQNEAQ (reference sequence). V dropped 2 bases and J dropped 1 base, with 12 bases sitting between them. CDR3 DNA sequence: TGTGCCAGCAGCTTACAGGGTACCTCCGCCAAAAACATTCAGTACTTC. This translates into CASSLQGTSAKNIQYF.

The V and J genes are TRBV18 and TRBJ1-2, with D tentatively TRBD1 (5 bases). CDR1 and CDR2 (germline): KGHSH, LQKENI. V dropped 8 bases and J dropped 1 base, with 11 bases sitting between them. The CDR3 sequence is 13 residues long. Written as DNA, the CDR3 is TGTGCCAGCGGTGGGGCGAGTAACTATGGCTACACCTTC. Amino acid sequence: CASGGASNYGYTF.

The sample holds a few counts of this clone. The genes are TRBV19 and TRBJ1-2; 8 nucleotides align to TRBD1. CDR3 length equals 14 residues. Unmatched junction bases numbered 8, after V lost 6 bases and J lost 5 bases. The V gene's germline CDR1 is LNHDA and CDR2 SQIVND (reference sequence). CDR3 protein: CASSTGQGLYGYTF. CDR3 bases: TGTGCCAGTAGCACCGGACAGGGATTATATGGCTACACCTTC.

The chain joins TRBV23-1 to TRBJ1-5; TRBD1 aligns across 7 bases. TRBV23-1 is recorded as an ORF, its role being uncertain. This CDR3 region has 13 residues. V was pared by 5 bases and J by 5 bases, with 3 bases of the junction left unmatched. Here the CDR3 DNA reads TGCGCCAGCAGTGGCAGGGGGGATCAGCCCCAGCATTTT. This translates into CASSGRGDQPQHF.

In nucleotides, the CDR3 is TGCGCCAGCAGCGATCCTAGCGGGACCAATGAGCAGTTCTTC. Translating it yields CASSDPSGTNEQFF. The chain joins TRBV5-1 to TRBJ2-1; 9 nucleotides line up with TRBD2. Germline V CDR1 and CDR2: SGHRS, YFSETQ. With V trimmed by 4 bases and J by 6 bases, 5 bases remained unmatched. This CDR3 has 14 amino acids. Combining the CDR3 with reference TRBV5-1 and TRBJ2-1 gives the whole variable domain KAGVTQTPRYLIKTRGQQVTLSCSPISGHRSVSWYQQTPGQGLQFLFEYFSETQRNKGNFPGRFSGRQFSNSRSEMNVSTLELGDSALYLCASSDPSGTNEQFFGPGTRLTVL.

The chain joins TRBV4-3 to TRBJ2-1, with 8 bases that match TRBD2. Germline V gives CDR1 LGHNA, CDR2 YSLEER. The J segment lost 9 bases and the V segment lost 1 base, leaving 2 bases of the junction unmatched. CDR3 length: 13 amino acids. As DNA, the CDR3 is TGCGCCAGCAGCCAAGGACTAGCGAGTGAGCAGTTCTTC. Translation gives CASSQGLASEQFF.

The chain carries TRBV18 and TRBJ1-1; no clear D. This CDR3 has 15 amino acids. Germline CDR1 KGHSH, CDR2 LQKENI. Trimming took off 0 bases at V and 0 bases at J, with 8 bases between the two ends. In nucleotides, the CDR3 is TGTGCCAGCTCACCACCGGCGGGGTTGAACACTGAAGCTTTCTTT. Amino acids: CASSPPAGLNTEAFF.